This entry is about one T cell receptor beta chain. Its specificity is not known. The sample originates from a study of cytomegalovirus exposure and HLA in healthy donors. For the study at large: Approximately 81% of 300 to 450 genotyped donors fell in the Caucasian-associated ancestry cluster.

Primers included in the PCR were 60 Vbeta and 13 Jbeta primers. Method: immunoSEQ multiplex PCR; TCRdb's copy keeps in-frame clones and lacks some. The table includes some 170,000 clones, around 80% detected once. Germline assignment: CDR1 SEHNR and CDR2 FQNEAQ (reference sequence). The ends were cut back, 1 base at V and 4 bases at J, with 9 bases in the middle. There are 14 residues in the CDR3. Study findings and constraints: Upon later analysis, TCR association rates were observed to vary by HLA locus, being highest for DRB1 and lowest for HLA-C. There were reportedly fewer N-insertions in an Asian-associated ancestry cluster than the roughly 670-donor mean, in a later analysis. Accurate predictions that matched the HLA-A and HLA-B alleles of most subjects were reportedly made from TCR beta sequences.

The origin of this receptor is a woman in her 40s in good health and CMV-seronegative. Sequencing was done on a sample of PBMCs. V and J are TRBV7-9 and TRBJ2-3; perhaps TRBD2 as D (5 bases). The CDR3: CASSLGHGADTQYF. CDR3 nucleotides: TGTGCCAGCAGCTTAGGACACGGGGCAGATACGCAGTATTTT.